Below, 17 T cell receptor beta chains from the same sample are listed, as sequenced in a study of vaccination and CD4 T cells after COVID-19. The time point was: late sampling 161 to 241 days after vaccination in three convalescent patients. TCRdb re-called the PCR reads through MiXCR, storing one row per CDR3 protein. Of about 29,000 distinct CDR3 sequences listed, around 49% are singletons. The source was CD4+ T cells from blood, collected about 7 months after SARS-CoV-2 vaccination. The receptors shown here come from a human donor who had recovered from COVID-19.

This clonotype was seen only a few times. V and J are TRBV20-1 and TRBJ2-3, with 9 bases aligning to TRBD2. The CDR3 is 16 amino acids. V shed 6 bases, J shed 0 bases, and the junction held 10 bases outside the gene matches. CDR1 DFQATT and CDR2 SNEGSKA come from the germline V gene (reference sequence). For the CDR3, the DNA is TGCAGTGCCCAGAGTTGGACTAGCGCCAGCACAGATACGCAGTATTTT. Translating gives CSAQSWTSASTDTQYF.

V usage is TRBV24-1 and J usage is TRBJ1-2; TRBD1 matches at 10 bases. This CDR3 contains 14 residues. V lost 5 bases, J lost 8 bases, and 7 bases stayed unmatched. The germline gives CDR1 KGHDR, CDR2 SFDVKD. The CDR3 nucleotides are TGTGCCACCAGTGGAAGACAGGGGGCTCGAGGCTACACCTTC. Protein sequence: CATSGRQGARGYTF.

The rearrangement joins TRBV20-1 to TRBJ2-1, with 7 bases identical to TRBD2. The CDR3 covers 13 residues. The germline V gene encodes CDR1 DFQATT and CDR2 SNEGSKA (reference sequence). Trimming at V came to 5 bases and at J to 0 bases, leaving 1 base not matched to a gene. CDR3 sequence: CSAASGSYNEQFF. CDR3 bases: TGCAGTGCTGCTAGCGGCTCCTACAATGAGCAGTTCTTC.

There are a few counts of this clonotype. The genes are TRBV6-1 and TRBJ1-5, with 9 nucleotides matching TRBD1. There are 13 residues in the CDR3. Germline CDR1 is MNHNS and CDR2 is SASEGT. V lost 5 bases, J lost 6 bases, and 2 bases stayed unmatched. CDR3: CASSTGGTQPQHF. The CDR3 DNA reads TGTGCCAGCAGTACAGGGGGCACTCAGCCCCAGCATTTT.

The rearrangement joins TRBV9 to TRBJ2-1; D is undetermined. This CDR3 has 15 amino acids. Trimming took off 0 bases at V and 8 bases at J, with 15 bases between the two ends. Germline CDR1 reads SGDLS; CDR2 reads YYNGEE. CDR3 region: CASSVDPLPSDEQFF. The CDR3 DNA reads TGTGCCAGCAGCGTAGATCCCCTCCCCAGCGATGAGCAGTTCTTC. Full variable domain (rest looked up from reference TRBV9 and TRBJ2-1): DSGVTQTPKHLITATGQRVTLRCSPRSGDLSVYWYQQSLDQGLQFLIQYYNGEERAKGNILERFSAQQFPDLHSELNLSSLELGDSALYFCASSVDPLPSDEQFFGPGTRLTVL.

The V gene is TRBV2, the J gene TRBJ2-5; maybe TRBD1 (5 bases). The CDR3 runs 17 residues. V was trimmed by 0 bases and J by 3 bases, leaving 17 bases between them. CDR1 and CDR2 from the germline V gene are SNHLY and FYNNEI. The chain's CDR3 is CASSEARGTGREETQYF. CDR3 coding DNA: TGTGCCAGCAGTGAAGCGAGAGGAACAGGCCGGGAAGAGACCCAGTACTTC.

The rearrangement uses TRBV19 and TRBJ1-2, with D perhaps matching TRBD1 (6 bases). Germline values: CDR1 LNHDA, CDR2 SQIVND (reference sequence). The CDR3 has 13 amino acids. V shed 4 bases and J shed 7 bases, with 13 bases lying between them. CDR3 DNA sequence: TGTGCCAGTAGTACAAACAGGGTTGGTGGCTACACCTTC. Protein: CASSTNRVGGYTF. The complete variable domain, with remaining parts taken from reference TRBV19 and TRBJ1-2, reads DGGITQSPKYLFRKEGQNVTLSCEQNLNHDAMYWYRQDPGQGLRLIYYSQIVNDFQKGDIAEGYSVSREKKESFPLTVTSAQKNPTAFYLCASSTNRVGGYTFGSGTRLTVV.

By its share, this clonotype is medium-sized. This chain connects TRBV20-1 to TRBJ1-2, with TRBD1 identical over 7 bases. V was pared by 3 bases and J by 1 base, with 8 bases of the junction left unmatched. In germline, CDR1 is DFQATT, CDR2 SNEGSKA (reference sequence). This CDR3 is 15 amino acids long. The CDR3 DNA reads TGCAGTGCTAGGGTCGTTGCAGGGGGTAACTATGGCTACACCTTC. This sequence encodes CSARVVAGGNYGYTF.

This clonotype turned up a few times. The DNA of the CDR3 is TGTGCCAGCACCATGGCCTCAGGACAGGCTTATAGCAATCAGCCCCAGCATTTT. This gives the protein CASTMASGQAYSNQPQHF. The chain links TRBV28 to TRBJ1-5; TRBD1 matches at 7 bases. In germline, CDR1 is MDHEN, CDR2 SYDVKM. The V gene end was trimmed by 7 bases and the J gene end by 0 bases; junction bases not matched to a gene: 15. The CDR3 length is 18 residues.

The rearrangement uses TRBV27 and TRBJ2-1; possible D gene TRBD1, 6 bases. This CDR3 region has 15 residues. V lost 2 bases and J 2 bases, leaving 10 bases between the germline ends. In germline, CDR1 is MNHEY, CDR2 SMNVEV (reference sequence). The chain's CDR3 is CASSLQQGTYNEQFF. The CDR3 region has the DNA TGTGCCAGCAGTTTACAACAGGGCACCTACAATGAGCAGTTCTTC.

This clonotype has just a few counts. The rearrangement links TRBV6-2 or TRBV6-3 to TRBJ1-1; D uncertain. The V end was cut by 4 bases, the J end by 1 base, with 7 bases between. CDR1 and CDR2 (germline): MNHEY, SVGEGT. This CDR3 has 13 amino acids. CDR3 DNA: TGTGCCAGCAGTTCTCAGGAGAACACTGAAGCTTTCTTT. Protein product: CASSSQENTEAFF.

This clonotype has more than one count but fewer than ten. This chain uses TRBV6-1 with TRBJ1-6; D unresolved. Germline V lookup: CDR1 MNHNS, CDR2 SASEGT. Trimming stripped 8 bases from V and 6 bases from J, with 14 bases between. CDR3 size: 14 residues. The CDR3 sequence is CASQTVSRNSPLHF. The CDR3 DNA follows: TGTGCCAGCCAGACCGTCTCGCGTAATTCACCCCTCCACTTT.

The V call is TRBV11-3, the J call TRBJ2-7, with 9 bases that match TRBD2. The CDR3 totals 19 residues. Germline V gene sequence: CDR1 SGHNT, CDR2 YENEEA. V was pared by 5 bases and J by 0 bases, with 17 bases of the junction left unmatched. The CDR3 here is CASSPGDVAGVSRSYEQYF. In DNA form, the CDR3 reads TGTGCCAGCAGCCCCGGAGACGTAGCGGGAGTTTCCCGCTCCTACGAGCAGTACTTC.

This chain joins TRBV7-8 and TRBJ2-1, with 9 nucleotides matching TRBD1. J was trimmed by 2 bases and V by 5 bases; bases with no gene match: 7. The CDR3 is made up of 16 amino acids. Germline loops: CDR1 SGHVS, CDR2 FQNEAQ. Here the CDR3 DNA reads TGTGCCAGCAGCCCCATGGGGACAGGGACCTACAATGAGCAGTTCTTC. This codes for CASSPMGTGTYNEQFF.

This clonotype was counted only a few times. This chain uses TRBV20-1 with TRBJ1-5; TRBD1 might be the D (5 bases). The CDR3 has 13 residues. The V gene lost 7 bases and the J gene lost 6 bases, with 16 bases spanning the gap. The germline V gene encodes CDR1 DFQATT and CDR2 SNEGSKA (reference sequence). DNA for the CDR3: TGCAGTGTCAAGACAGCCGATGGTCAGCCCCAGCATTTT. Its protein product is CSVKTADGQPQHF.

V usage is TRBV11-3 and J usage is TRBJ2-1; TRBD2 might be the D (6 bases). CDR1 SGHNT and CDR2 YENEEA come from the germline V gene. The CDR3 has 14 residues. The V and J ends lost 3 bases and 10 bases respectively, with 16 bases between them. In nucleotides, the CDR3 is TGTGCCAGCAGCTTGGTTGCGGGTCGGGGGGAGCAGTTCTTC. It yields the protein CASSLVAGRGEQFF.

This clonotype turned up a few times. CDR3 in DNA: TGTGCCAGCAGCCAAGATATTGCCCGCCGGAGTTATGGCTACACCTTC. Residues: CASSQDIARRSYGYTF. The V call is TRBV4-2, the J call TRBJ1-2; no definite D call. Trimming stripped 0 bases from V and 5 bases from J, with 16 bases between. The CDR3 contains 16 residues. CDR1 and CDR2 (germline): LGHNA, YNFKEQ.